The rows below give T cell receptor beta chains drawn from one sample of a study of blood T cell repertoires in COVID-19. Only in-frame clones appear in the TCRdb table, and some are missing; sequencing was by immunoSEQ multiplex PCR. The sample lists roughly 150,000 clones, around 90% occurring once. Sequenced material: peripheral blood. All receptors derive from a human donor in a cohort sampled during active COVID-19. CDR3s leave out the opening cysteine and the closing phenylalanine or tryptophan.

V | CDR3
TRBV7-8 | ASSLEAGELSGANVLT
TRBV19 | ASSGDREVGVNTEAF
TRBV25-1 | ASSGTGINEQF
TRBV28 | ASSLGNRGNEQF
TRBV10-1 | ASSEVQGPYEQY
TRBV6-6 | ASSQDSIFSANVLT
TRBV5-1 | ASSLGQSGTEAF
TRBV7-9 | ASSLGGQGAYAF
TRBV5-4 | ASSFPGQLTGELF
TRBV7-2 | ASSLEQHNEQF
TRBV27 | ASSPYSQETQY
TRBV2 | ASSEERTPRYYGYT
TRBV21-1 | ASSKVRALTGRGNTEAF
TRBV11-2 | ASSLGRNTDTQY
TRBV19 | ASSPSPTDPYGYT
TRBV6-4 | ASSDPAQFTNTEAF
TRBV28 | ASSFGGDKDTQY
TRBV6-2/TRBV6-3 | ASSYGGGYT
TRBV6-5 | ASSYSSGTANTEAF
TRBV7-9 | ASSLGSDFTGNTIY
TRBV5-1 | ASSRGQGNTEAF
TRBV7-2 | ASSPDRGLQETQY
TRBV9 | ASSGLAGGFSNEQF
TRBV15 | ATSRGGNSYEQY
TRBV14 | ASSGTGSSSGANVLT
TRBV28 | ASSLGGQGDYEQY
TRBV4-3 | ASSQLAGLGGELF